The sample holds many counts of the clone carrying this TCR beta chain. The antigen remains undetermined. This sample was taken from a study of tumor and adjacent non-tumor tissue in lung cancer. Study-wide points: Tumor tissue had significantly higher TCR diversity than normal lung.

The library came from three nested PCR rounds adapted from ARM-PCR protocols. TCRdb processed the multiplex PCR reads anew with MiXCR; each CDR3 protein has one entry. Of roughly 140,000 distinct CDR3 sequences in the sample, about 71% were seen once. This CDR3 is built from 16 residues. The germline CDR1 and CDR2 sequences are LGHNA and YNFKEQ. Trimming at V came to 1 base and at J to 5 bases, leaving 5 bases not matched to a gene. RNA was extracted from bulk tissue without any cell sorting. Newly diagnosed lung cancer patients had thoracic surgery in China, August–late 2014, without prior chemotherapy.

The rearrangement uses TRBV4-2 and TRBJ2-1, with TRBD2 matching over 10 bases. Sequenced material: lung tumor tissue. This receptor was obtained from a man in his 60s with small cell lung cancer. In DNA, the CDR3 is TGTGCCAGCAGCCAAGCAGCGGGAGGGCCAGACAATGAGCAGTTCTTC. Translation gives CASSQAAGGPDNEQFF.